A selection of T cell receptor beta chains follows, all from one sample in a study of post-analysis software for immune sequencing data. MiXCR was run by TCRdb on the PCR reads, yielding one entry per CDR3 protein. This table has 350,000 to 500,000 distinct CDR3 sequences, roughly 38% appearing once. The sample was blood. Receptor source: a girl aged 2-10 years with multiple sclerosis. Each CDR3 is given with its conserved first and last residue. A D gene is named only where the DNA matches it firmly. Clone size is shown for a subset of rows, as once, few, many or a class of expanded clone.

clone_size,v_call,d_call,j_call,cdr3_nt,cdr3_aa
.,TRBV27,TRBD1,TRBJ1-4,TGTGCCAGCAGTTTAACAGGGGAGGAAGAAAAACTGTTTTTT,CASSLTGEEEKLFF
.,TRBV7-9,TRBD1,TRBJ1-5,TGTGCCAGCAGCTTAGCGCTGACAGGGTGGGCGGAGAGCAATCAGCCCCAGCATTTT,CASSLALTGWAESNQPQHF
few,TRBV5-1,TRBD2,TRBJ2-2,TGCGCCAGCAGCTTGGGCGGGGGTCCGAACACCGGGGAGCTGTTTTTT,CASSLGGGPNTGELFF
few,TRBV10-3,.,TRBJ1-5,TGTGCCATCAGTGGGGCAGGGGAGAATCAGCCCCAGCATTTT,CAISGAGENQPQHF
few,TRBV29-1,.,TRBJ2-5,TGCAGCGTTGAAGCCCCGGCTCGGACCCAGTACTTC,CSVEAPARTQYF
.,TRBV29-1,.,TRBJ2-3,TGCAGCGGCACAATTCGGGATACGCAGTATTTT,CSGTIRDTQYF
few,TRBV3-1,TRBD1,TRBJ2-7,TGTGCCAGCAGCCCCCGACAGGGAAACTACGAGCAGTACTTC,CASSPRQGNYEQYF
.,TRBV20-1,.,TRBJ2-7,TGCAGTGCTACGGCCAGGGGCCCCTTGCCCTACGAGCAGTACTTC,CSATARGPLPYEQYF
.,TRBV2,.,TRBJ1-1,TGTGCCAGCAGTGATGGGGGAAGGACTGAAGCTTTCTTT,CASSDGGRTEAFF
few,TRBV12-3/TRBV12-4,.,TRBJ1-1,TGTGCCAGCAGTTTAAACCAGGGGTCCGCTGAAGCTTTCTTT,CASSLNQGSAEAFF
few,TRBV7-2,.,TRBJ2-7,TGTGCCAGCAGCTTTGGCCAGGGGAGCCACGAGCAGTACTTC,CASSFGQGSHEQYF
.,TRBV6-2/TRBV6-3,.,TRBJ2-7,TGTGCCAGCAGTAAGCAAGCTAGTTTTCCCTACGAGCAGTACTTC,CASSKQASFPYEQYF
.,TRBV7-2,.,TRBJ2-7,TGTGCCAGCAGCTTAGATTTTCGCGAGCAGTACTTC,CASSLDFREQYF
few,TRBV6-4,TRBD1,TRBJ2-2,TGTGCCAGCAGTGACGGGACAGGGGGTCACACCGGGGAGCTGTTTTTT,CASSDGTGGHTGELFF
.,TRBV6-5,TRBD1,TRBJ1-2,TGTGCCAGCAGTTCCGTCTGGGACAGAGCCCCGTTAGATGGCTACACCTTC,CASSSVWDRAPLDGYTF
.,TRBV6-5,.,TRBJ2-5,TGTGCCAGCAGTTACTTGCCGATCTATTCAGGGACCCAGTACTTC,CASSYLPIYSGTQYF
.,TRBV20-1,.,TRBJ2-1,TGCAGTGCTAGAGATGAGGGACCTCGGTACAATGAGCAGTTCTTC,CSARDEGPRYNEQFF
.,TRBV29-1,.,TRBJ2-1,TGCAGCGTTGGATTTGGCTCCTACAATGAGCAGTTCTTC,CSVGFGSYNEQFF
.,TRBV5-1,.,TRBJ2-7,TGCGCCAGCAGTCGTGGGGCTGACAAGCCCTACGAGCAGTACTTC,CASSRGADKPYEQYF
many,TRBV9,.,TRBJ2-7,TGTGCCAGCAGCGTAGAGGGGGGCGAGCAGTACTTC,CASSVEGGEQYF
few,TRBV5-1,.,TRBJ2-5,TGCGCCAGCAGCTTGGTTGGGGTGGGGGAAGAGACCCAGTACTTC,CASSLVGVGEETQYF
once,TRBV12-3/TRBV12-4,.,TRBJ2-3,TGTGCCAGCACATTGAGGGACACAGATACGCAGTATTTT,CASTLRDTDTQYF
.,TRBV12-3/TRBV12-4,.,TRBJ2-1,TGTGCCAGCAGTTTCTTAACAGGAATAGGATCCCAAAATGAGCAGTTCTTC,CASSFLTGIGSQNEQFF
.,TRBV7-3,TRBD1,TRBJ2-1,TGTGCCAGCAGCTTAATCCATACTGGGGGACAGGGTGAGCAGTTCTTC,CASSLIHTGGQGEQFF
few,TRBV10-3,.,TRBJ2-7,TGTGCCATCAGTGAGTCAGACAGGCCGAGCTCCTACGAGCAGTACTTC,CAISESDRPSSYEQYF
.,TRBV20-1,TRBD2,TRBJ2-2,TGCAGTGCTAGCTCCGGGGGGAGGGCCGGGGAGCTGTTTTTT,CSASSGGRAGELFF
few,TRBV29-1,.,TRBJ2-1,TGCAGCGTTGAAGATCACCAGGGGCCCTACAATGAGCAGTTCTTC,CSVEDHQGPYNEQFF
few,TRBV5-1,.,TRBJ1-1,TGCGCCAGCAGCTCGGGGACGGTTGAAGCTTTCTTT,CASSSGTVEAFF
few,TRBV20-1,.,TRBJ2-3,TGCAGTGCTAGAGCCGGACAGCCTACGGATACGCAGTATTTT,CSARAGQPTDTQYF
.,TRBV5-1,.,TRBJ2-2,TGCGCCAGCAGCTTGGTCGGGGGAGAAACCGGGGAGCTGTTTTTT,CASSLVGGETGELFF
.,TRBV3-1,TRBD2,TRBJ2-1,TGTGCCAGCAGCCGGACTAGCGTAGGCAATGAGCAGTTCTTC,CASSRTSVGNEQFF